This is a list of T cell receptor beta chains from one sample in a study of T cell responses to AZD1222 COVID-19 vaccine. Using immunoSEQ multiplex PCR, the repertoire was profiled, and TCRdb retains in-frame clones only, with some absent. The sample contains about 93,000 clones, around nine tenths of which appear only once. The starting material was peripheral blood, obtained on day 0 of MenACWY control vaccination. Receptor source: an adult in good health. Each CDR3 is given with its conserved first and last residue. Fields, in order: V gene, J gene, CDR3 protein.

TRBV7-2	TRBJ1-6	CASSLANPGQRSFYNSPLHF
TRBV5-1	TRBJ2-7	CASGPGTVLSYEQYF
TRBV5-6	TRBJ1-5	CASSLGGFGPQHF
TRBV15	TRBJ1-2	CATSRGGNYGYTF
TRBV7-9	TRBJ1-5	CASSLEGGPQHF
TRBV9	TRBJ2-3	CASSVAPSGGAADTQYF
TRBV5-1	TRBJ1-2	CASSYVGTGGGYTF
TRBV14	TRBJ2-1	CASRQTGGLSYNEQFF
TRBV6-5	TRBJ2-7	CASSSETGGSYEQYF
TRBV5-1	TRBJ1-6	CASSRDRNNSPLHF
TRBV20-1	TRBJ1-1	CSASKGAMNTEAFF
TRBV5-1	TRBJ1-1	CASTQSGTGTNTEAFF
TRBV28	TRBJ1-6	CASSGGQDNSPLHF
TRBV4-3	TRBJ2-1	CASSHGREFYNEQFF
TRBV9	TRBJ1-6	CASSGGRKSSYNSPLHF
TRBV28	TRBJ1-5	CASSSFTGGGSNQPQHF
TRBV4-3	TRBJ1-1	CASSRSTGQGGFRRNTEAFF
TRBV4-3	TRBJ1-1	CASSQDLYTEAFF
TRBV12-2	TRBJ1-6	CANGIVGTVGSPLHF
TRBV2	TRBJ2-4	CASSADRGRVASIQYF
TRBV6-5	TRBJ2-1	CASSPLGGVSNEQFF
TRBV15	TRBJ2-1	CATSRDQLGGKFF
TRBV27	TRBJ2-6	CASSLQGKLTGANVLTF
TRBV6-2/TRBV6-3	TRBJ1-2	CASSYSMIERLYGYTF
TRBV2	TRBJ1-6	CASSLQGANGNSPLHF
TRBV6-5	TRBJ1-1	CASSYSVTVMNTEAFF
TRBV4-3	TRBJ2-7	CASSLSRGGSYEQYF
TRBV19	TRBJ2-7	CASSALWQGEYEQYF
TRBV7-2	TRBJ2-5	CASSLRGAGPETQYF
TRBV7-2	TRBJ2-1	CASSVSSGGYDEQFF
TRBV5-1	TRBJ1-2	CASSLEGQGYGYTF
TRBV7-2	TRBJ2-3	CASSSTGGRTDTQYF
TRBV9	TRBJ1-1	CASSSRTGGTEAFF
TRBV5-5	TRBJ1-2	CASSLAGDYGYTF
TRBV10-3	TRBJ1-2	CAIKLLGLGYTF
TRBV5-4	TRBJ1-1	CASSEKQGLNTEAFF
TRBV25-1	TRBJ2-7	CASSAIAGVSYEQYF
TRBV3-1/TRBV3-2	TRBJ1-3	CASSQETVRNTIYF
TRBV11-1	TRBJ1-6	CASSLVSANSPLHF
TRBV10-2	TRBJ2-5	CASSENGARVTQYF
TRBV9	TRBJ2-1	CASSPHRVIAYNEQFF
TRBV15	TRBJ1-1	CATSGDRGGTEAFF
TRBV19	TRBJ1-3	CASSIELGSDRNTIYF
TRBV5-6	TRBJ1-6	CASIRRGLYNSPLHF
TRBV19	TRBJ2-2	CATSGGTRTGELFF
TRBV21-1	TRBJ1-1	CASSRDQGAITEAFF
TRBV7-2	TRBJ2-2	CASSPPSANTGELFF
TRBV7-8	TRBJ1-2	CASSLDPGDYGYTF
TRBV29-1	TRBJ1-5	CSVEGQSGQPQHF